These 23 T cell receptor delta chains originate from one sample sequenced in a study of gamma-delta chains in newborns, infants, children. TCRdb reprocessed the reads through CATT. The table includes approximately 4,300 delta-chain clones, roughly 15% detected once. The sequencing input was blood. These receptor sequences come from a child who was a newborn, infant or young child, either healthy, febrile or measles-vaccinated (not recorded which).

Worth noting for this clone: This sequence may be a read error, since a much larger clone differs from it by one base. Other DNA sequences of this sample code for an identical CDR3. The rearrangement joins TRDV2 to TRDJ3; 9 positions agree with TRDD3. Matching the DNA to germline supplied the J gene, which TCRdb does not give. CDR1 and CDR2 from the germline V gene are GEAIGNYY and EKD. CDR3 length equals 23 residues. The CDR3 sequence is CACDTGWLTGGEPSSWDTRQMFF. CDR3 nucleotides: TGTGCCTGCGACACCGGTTGGCTTACTGGGGGAGAACCCAGCTCCTGGGACACCCGACAGATGTTTTTC.

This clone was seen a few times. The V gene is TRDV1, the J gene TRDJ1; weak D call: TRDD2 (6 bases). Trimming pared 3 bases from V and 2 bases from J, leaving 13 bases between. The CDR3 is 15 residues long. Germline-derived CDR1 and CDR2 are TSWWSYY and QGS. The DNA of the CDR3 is TGTGCTCTTGGGGACACTCCCTTCCAGACCGATAAACTCATCTTT. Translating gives CALGDTPFQTDKLIF.

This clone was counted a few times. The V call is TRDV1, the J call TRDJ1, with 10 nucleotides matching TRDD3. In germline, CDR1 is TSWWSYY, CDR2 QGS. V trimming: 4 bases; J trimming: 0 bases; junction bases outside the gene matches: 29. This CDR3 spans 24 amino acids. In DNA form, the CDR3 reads TGTGCTCTTGGGGGTCGCCTTCTGCGTAGGGATCTACTGGGGGATTATTGGTACACCGATAAACTCATCTTT. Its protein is CALGGRLLRRDLLGDYWYTDKLIF.

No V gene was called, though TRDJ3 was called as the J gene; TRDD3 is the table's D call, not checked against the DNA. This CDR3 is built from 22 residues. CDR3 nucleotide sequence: TGTGCCTGTGACACGCTTCCTCAAGTTGGGGGATCGTCCTCCTGGTACACCCGACAGATGTTTTTC. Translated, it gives CACDTLPQVGGSSSWYTRQMFF.

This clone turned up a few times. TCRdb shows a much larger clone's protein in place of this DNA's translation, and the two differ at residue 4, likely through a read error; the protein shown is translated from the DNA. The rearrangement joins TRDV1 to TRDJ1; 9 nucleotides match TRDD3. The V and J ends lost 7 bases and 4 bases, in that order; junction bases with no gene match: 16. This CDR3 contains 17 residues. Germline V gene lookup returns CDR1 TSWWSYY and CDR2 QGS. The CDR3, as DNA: TGTGCTCTTGCCTTTCCCGGATGGGGATACGGTCACGATAAACTCATCTTT. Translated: CALAFPGWGYGHDKLIF.

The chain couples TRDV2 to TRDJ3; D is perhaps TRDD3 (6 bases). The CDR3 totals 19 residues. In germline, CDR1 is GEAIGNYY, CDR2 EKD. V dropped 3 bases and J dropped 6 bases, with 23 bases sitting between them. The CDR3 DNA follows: TGTGCCTGTGACCCCACGGGTGGGGGGACCGCTCCGGACACCCGACAGATGTTTTTC. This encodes CACDPTGGGTAPDTRQMFF.

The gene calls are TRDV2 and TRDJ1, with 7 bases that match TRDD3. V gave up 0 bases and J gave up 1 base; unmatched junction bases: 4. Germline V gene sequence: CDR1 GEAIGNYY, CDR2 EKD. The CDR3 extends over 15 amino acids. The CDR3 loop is CACDTVGYITDKLIF. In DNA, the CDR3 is TGTGCCTGTGACACCGTGGGATACATCACCGATAAACTCATCTTT.

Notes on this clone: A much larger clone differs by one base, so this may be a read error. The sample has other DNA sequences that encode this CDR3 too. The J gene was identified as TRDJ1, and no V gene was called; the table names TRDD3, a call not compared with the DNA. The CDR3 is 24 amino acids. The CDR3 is CALGVPWEVRLPQARGIQADKLIF. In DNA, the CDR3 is TGTGCTCTTGGGGTGCCTTGGGAGGTTCGCCTTCCTCAGGCCCGGGGGATCCAGGCCGATAAACTCATCTTT.

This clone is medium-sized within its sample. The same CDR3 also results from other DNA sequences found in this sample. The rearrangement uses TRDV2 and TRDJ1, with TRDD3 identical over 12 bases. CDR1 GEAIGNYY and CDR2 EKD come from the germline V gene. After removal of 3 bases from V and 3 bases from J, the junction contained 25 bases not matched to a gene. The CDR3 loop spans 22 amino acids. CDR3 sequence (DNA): TGTGCCTGTGACTCCGTAAGGGGCCCCGTCCCACTGGGGGATACAGGGGCCGATAAACTCATCTTT. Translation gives CACDSVRGPVPLGDTGADKLIF.

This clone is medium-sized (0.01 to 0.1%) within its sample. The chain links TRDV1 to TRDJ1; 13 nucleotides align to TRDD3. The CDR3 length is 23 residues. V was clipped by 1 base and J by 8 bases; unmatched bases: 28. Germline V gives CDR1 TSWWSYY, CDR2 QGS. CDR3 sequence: CALGEPSFLPLLGDTPNRTKLIF. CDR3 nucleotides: TGTGCTCTTGGGGAACCATCCTTCCTACCCTTACTGGGGGATACGCCTAACAGGACAAAACTCATCTTT.

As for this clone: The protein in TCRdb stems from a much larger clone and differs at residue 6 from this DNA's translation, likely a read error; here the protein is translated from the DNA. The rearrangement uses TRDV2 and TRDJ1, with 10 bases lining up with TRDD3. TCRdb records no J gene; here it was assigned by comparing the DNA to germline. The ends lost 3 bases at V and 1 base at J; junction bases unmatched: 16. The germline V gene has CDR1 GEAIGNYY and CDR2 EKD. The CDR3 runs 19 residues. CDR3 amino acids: CACDRRGDTARVCTDKLIF. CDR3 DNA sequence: TGTGCCTGTGACCGACGGGGGGATACGGCTCGGGTTTGCACCGATAAACTCATCTTT.

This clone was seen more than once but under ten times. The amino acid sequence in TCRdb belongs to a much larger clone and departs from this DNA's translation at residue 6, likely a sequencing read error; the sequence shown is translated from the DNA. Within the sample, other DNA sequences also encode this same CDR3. For the CDR3, the DNA is TGTGCCTGTGACACCGGGGGGGATAGCTCCTGGGACACCCGACAGATGTTTTTC. Amino acid sequence: CACDTGGDSSWDTRQMFF. J is TRDJ3 and V is TRDV2; 8 bases agree with TRDD3. No J segment appears in TCRdb, so it was assigned here by matching the sequence to germline. The ends lost 0 bases at V and 0 bases at J; junction bases unmatched: 3. This CDR3 has 18 residues. Germline V lookup: CDR1 GEAIGNYY, CDR2 EKD.

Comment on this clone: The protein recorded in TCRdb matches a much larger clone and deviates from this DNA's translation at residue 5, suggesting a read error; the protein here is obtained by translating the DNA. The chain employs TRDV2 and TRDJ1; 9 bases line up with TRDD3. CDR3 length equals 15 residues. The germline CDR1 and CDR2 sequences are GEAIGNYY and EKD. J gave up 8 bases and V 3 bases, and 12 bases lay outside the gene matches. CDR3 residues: CACDLLGEQNPKLIF. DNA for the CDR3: TGTGCCTGTGACCTACTGGGGGAACAAAACCCAAAACTCATCTTT.

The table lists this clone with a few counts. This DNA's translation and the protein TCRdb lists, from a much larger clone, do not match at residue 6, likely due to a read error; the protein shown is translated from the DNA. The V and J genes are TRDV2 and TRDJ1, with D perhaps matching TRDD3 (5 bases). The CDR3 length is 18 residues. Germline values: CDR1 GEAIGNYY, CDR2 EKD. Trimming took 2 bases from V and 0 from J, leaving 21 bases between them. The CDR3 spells CACDNAGGHGPYTDKLIF. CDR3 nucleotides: TGTGCCTGTGACAACGCGGGGGGCCACGGGCCATACACCGATAAACTCATCTTT.

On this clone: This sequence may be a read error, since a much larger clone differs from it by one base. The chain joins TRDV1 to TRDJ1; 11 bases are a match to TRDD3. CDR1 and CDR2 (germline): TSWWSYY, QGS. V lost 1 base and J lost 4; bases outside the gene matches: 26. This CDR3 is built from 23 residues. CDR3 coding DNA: TGTGCTCTTGGGGAACAACCGACTTTCATTCCGGTACTGGGGGATAGTAGAAGCGATAAACTCATCTTT. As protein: CALGEQPTFIPVLGDSRSDKLIF.

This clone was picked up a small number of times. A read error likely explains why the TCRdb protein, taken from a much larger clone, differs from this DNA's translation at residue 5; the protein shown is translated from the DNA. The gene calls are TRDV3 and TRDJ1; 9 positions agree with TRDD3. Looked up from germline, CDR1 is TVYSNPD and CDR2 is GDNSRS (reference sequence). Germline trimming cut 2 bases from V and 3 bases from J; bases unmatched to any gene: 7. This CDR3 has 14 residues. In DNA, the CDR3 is TGTGCCTTTGCCCGGTGGGGGATATCCGATAAACTCATCTTT. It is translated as CAFARWGISDKLIF.

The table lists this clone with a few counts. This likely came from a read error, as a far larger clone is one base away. The CDR3 here is CAFAWWGIPDKLIF. Here the CDR3 DNA reads TGTGCCTTTGCCTGGTGGGGGATACCCGATAAACTCATCTTT. The V call is TRDV3, the J call TRDJ1; 10 positions match TRDD3. The CDR3 is 14 amino acids. The V and J ends lost 2 bases and 3 bases, in that order; junction bases with no gene match: 6. Germline assignment: CDR1 TVYSNPD and CDR2 GDNSRS (reference sequence).

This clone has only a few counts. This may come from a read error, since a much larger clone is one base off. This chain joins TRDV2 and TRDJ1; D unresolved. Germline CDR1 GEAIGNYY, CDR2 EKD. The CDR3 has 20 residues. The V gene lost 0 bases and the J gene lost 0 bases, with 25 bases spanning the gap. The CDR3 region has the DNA TGTGCCTGTGACACCCTACAAAGTGAGTCCCGGGCCCCGTACACCGATAAACTCATCTTT. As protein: CACDTLQSESRAPYTDKLIF.

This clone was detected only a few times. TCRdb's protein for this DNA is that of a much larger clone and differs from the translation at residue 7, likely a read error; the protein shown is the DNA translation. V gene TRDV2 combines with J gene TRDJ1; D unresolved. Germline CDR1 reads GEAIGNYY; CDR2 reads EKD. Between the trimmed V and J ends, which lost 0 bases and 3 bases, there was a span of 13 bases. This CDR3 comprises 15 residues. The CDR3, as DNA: TGTGCCTGTGACACCCTGGAGGGCGAGGCCGATAAACTCATCTTT. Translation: CACDTLEGEADKLIF.

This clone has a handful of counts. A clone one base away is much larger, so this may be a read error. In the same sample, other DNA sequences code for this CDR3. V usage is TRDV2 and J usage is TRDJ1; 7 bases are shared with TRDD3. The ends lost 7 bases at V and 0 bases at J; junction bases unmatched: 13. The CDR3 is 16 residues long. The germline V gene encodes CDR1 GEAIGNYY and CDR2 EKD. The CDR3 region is CACDSLVGDYTDKLIF. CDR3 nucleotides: TGTGCCTGCGACTCCCTCGTGGGGGACTACACCGATAAACTCATCTTT.

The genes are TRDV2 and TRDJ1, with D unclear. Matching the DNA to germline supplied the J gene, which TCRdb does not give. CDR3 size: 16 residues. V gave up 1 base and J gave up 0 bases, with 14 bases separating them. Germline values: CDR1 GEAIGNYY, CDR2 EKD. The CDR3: CACDTIGTKYTDKLIF. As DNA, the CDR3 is TGTGCCTGTGACACAATCGGGACGAAGTACACCGATAAACTCATCTTT.

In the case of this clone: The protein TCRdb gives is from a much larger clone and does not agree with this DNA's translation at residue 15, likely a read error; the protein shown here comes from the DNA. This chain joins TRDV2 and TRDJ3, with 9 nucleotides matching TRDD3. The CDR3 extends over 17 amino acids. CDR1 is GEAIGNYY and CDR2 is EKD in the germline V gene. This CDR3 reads CACDILGDSWDTRQTFF. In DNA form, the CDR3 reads TGTGCCTGTGACATACTGGGGGACTCCTGGGACACCCGACAGACGTTTTTC.

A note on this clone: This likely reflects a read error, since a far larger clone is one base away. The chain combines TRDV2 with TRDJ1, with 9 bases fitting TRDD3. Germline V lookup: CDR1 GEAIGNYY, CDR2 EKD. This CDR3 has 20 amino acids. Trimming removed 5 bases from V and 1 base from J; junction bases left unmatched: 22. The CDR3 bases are TGTGCCTGTGGCATCCTTACCCCTCATACTGGGGGACCCACCACCGATAAACTCATCTTT. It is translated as CACGILTPHTGGPTTDKLIF.